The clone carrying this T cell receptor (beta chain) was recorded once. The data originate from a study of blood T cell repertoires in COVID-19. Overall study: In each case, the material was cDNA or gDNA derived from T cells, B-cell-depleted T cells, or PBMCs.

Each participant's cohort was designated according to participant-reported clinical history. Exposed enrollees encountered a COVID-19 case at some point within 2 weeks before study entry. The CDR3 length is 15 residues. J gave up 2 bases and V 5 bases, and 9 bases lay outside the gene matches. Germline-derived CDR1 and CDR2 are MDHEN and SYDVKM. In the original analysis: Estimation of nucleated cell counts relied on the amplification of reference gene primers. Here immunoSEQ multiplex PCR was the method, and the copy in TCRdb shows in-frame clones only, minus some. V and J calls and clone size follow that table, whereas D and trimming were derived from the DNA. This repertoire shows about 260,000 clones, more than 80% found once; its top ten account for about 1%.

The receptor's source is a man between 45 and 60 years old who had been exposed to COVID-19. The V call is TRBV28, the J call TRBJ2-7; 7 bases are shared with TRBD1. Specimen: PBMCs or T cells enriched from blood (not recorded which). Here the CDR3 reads CASSPLTGTAYEQYF. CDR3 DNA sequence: TGTGCCAGCAGTCCGTTAACCGGGACAGCCTACGAGCAGTACTTC.